Given below is one T cell receptor (beta chain) in context. V shed 0 bases and J shed 0 bases, with 11 bases lying between them. This CDR3 is 16 amino acids long. Looked up from germline, CDR1 is MGHRA and CDR2 is YSYEKL. This record comes from a study of blood T cell repertoires in COVID-19. At the level of the study: Researchers got acute and convalescent COVID-19 samples from the United States, Italy and Spain. Sample material is recorded as cDNA or gDNA derived from T cells, B-cell-depleted T cells, or PBMCs.

Original processing methods: Reference gene primers were amplified, and this amplification served to estimate nucleated cell counts. Using immunoSEQ multiplex PCR, the repertoire was profiled, and TCRdb retains in-frame clones only, with some absent. V and J calls and clone size are as listed in that table; D and trimming were resolved from the DNA. Found here are more than 250,000 clones, roughly nine tenths of them singletons; the top ten hold approximately 5.4%. Cohorts were based on clinical histories the participants reported. The source material was PBMCs or T cells enriched from blood (not recorded which). The TCR sequence derives from a woman in her 30s who had recovered from COVID-19. The rearrangement joins TRBV4-1 to TRBJ1-2, with D perhaps matching TRBD1 (5 bases). CDR3: CASSQDHDSANYGYTF. The CDR3 DNA reads as TGCGCCAGCAGCCAAGATCATGACAGTGCTAACTATGGCTACACCTTC.